This TCR beta chain originates from a study of T cells in Graves' hyperthyroidism and ophthalmopathy. Overall study context: Sampling of peripheral blood happened at initial diagnosis, prior to any treatment.

Findings and caveats of the study: Before onset, ophthalmopathy was predicted by the model a median approximately 6.5 months earlier. Among clonotypes expanded in thyroid above 0.001, most were also found in blood. Researchers report that a 13 V-J model separated ophthalmopathy from stable hyperthyroidism.

Comments on this clonotype: Its antigen is as yet unknown.

V was cut by 1 base and J by 6 bases, with 9 bases left in between. CDR3 size: 13 residues. The germline gives CDR1 MGHRA, CDR2 YSYEKL. Researchers took RNA transcripts and amplified the TCR beta CDR3 regions from them. The study used the HTBI primer set for a first-round RT-PCR of the TCR CDR3. TCRdb recomputed calls from the multiplex PCR reads with MiXCR, one row per CDR3 protein. The sample has about 300,000 distinct CDR3 sequences; around 20% are singletons. The sequenced sample consisted of blood. The TCR was taken from a man aged 50-60 years with Graves' ophthalmopathy. The V call is TRBV4-1, the J call TRBJ1-1, with no clear D. The CDR3 spells CASSQGMSPEAFF. The CDR3 bases are TGCGCCAGCAGCCAAGGCATGTCTCCTGAAGCTTTCTTT.